This T cell receptor (beta chain) was identified in a study of blood T cell repertoires in COVID-19. About the study: The United States, Italy and Spain supplied acute and convalescent COVID-19 samples. From T cells, B-cell-depleted T cells, or PBMCs came the material, which was cDNA or gDNA.

CDR1 is LGHNA, CDR2 YNFKEQ, per germline. The ends were cut back, 1 base at V and 0 bases at J, with 14 bases in the middle. The CDR3 consists of 17 residues. In the original workflow: Reference gene primer amplification gave estimated nucleated cell counts. Measured with immunoSEQ multiplex PCR; TCRdb has only the in-frame clones, and not every one. V and J calls and clone size are as listed in that table; D and trimming were resolved from the DNA. The repertoire has 300,000 or so clones, around 87% of them found once; the top ten carry about 1.4%. The chain couples TRBV4-2 to TRBJ2-3; a weak D match, TRBD1 (6 bases). The TCR was taken from a woman aged 40-49 years who had recovered from COVID-19. The source material was peripheral blood. The DNA for the CDR3 is TGTGCCAGCAGCCAAGGGACCGGGACAACTAGCACAGATACGCAGTATTTT. Amino acid sequence: CASSQGTGTTSTDTQYF.